Here is one T cell receptor beta chain with its context. CDR1 and CDR2 from the germline V gene are SGHVS and FNYEAQ. J was trimmed by 0 bases and V by 5 bases; bases with no gene match: 8. The CDR3 extends over 17 amino acids. Authors' analysis steps: Estimation of nucleated cell counts relied on the amplification of reference gene primers. TCRdb's copy holds only in-frame clones and misses some; the assay was immunoSEQ multiplex PCR. That table furnishes V, J and clone size, whereas the DNA furnished D and trimming. The sample includes 150,000 to 200,000 clones, about 86% of them seen just once. This sample is part of a study of blood T cell repertoires in COVID-19. Whole-study context: Spain, Italy and the United States supplied samples that represented acute and convalescent COVID-19.

The chain uses TRBV7-6 and TRBJ2-3, with 10 bases identical to TRBD2. Sample: peripheral blood. This receptor was taken from a woman in her seventies with acute or convalescent COVID-19. The CDR3 DNA is TGTGCCAGCAGCCGCCCGACTAGCGGGCCCAGCACAGATACGCAGTATTTT. Translation: CASSRPTSGPSTDTQYF.